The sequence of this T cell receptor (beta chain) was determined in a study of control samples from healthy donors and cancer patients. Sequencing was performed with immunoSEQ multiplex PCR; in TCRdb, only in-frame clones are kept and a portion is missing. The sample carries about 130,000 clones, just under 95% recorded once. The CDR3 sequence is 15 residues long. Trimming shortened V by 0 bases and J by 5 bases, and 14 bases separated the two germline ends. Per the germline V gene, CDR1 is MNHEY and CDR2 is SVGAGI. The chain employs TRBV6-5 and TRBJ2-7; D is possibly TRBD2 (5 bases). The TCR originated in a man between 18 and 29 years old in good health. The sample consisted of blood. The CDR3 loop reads CASSYSRTGRDEQYF. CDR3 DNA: TGTGCCAGCAGTTACTCTCGGACTGGTAGAGACGAGCAGTACTTC.